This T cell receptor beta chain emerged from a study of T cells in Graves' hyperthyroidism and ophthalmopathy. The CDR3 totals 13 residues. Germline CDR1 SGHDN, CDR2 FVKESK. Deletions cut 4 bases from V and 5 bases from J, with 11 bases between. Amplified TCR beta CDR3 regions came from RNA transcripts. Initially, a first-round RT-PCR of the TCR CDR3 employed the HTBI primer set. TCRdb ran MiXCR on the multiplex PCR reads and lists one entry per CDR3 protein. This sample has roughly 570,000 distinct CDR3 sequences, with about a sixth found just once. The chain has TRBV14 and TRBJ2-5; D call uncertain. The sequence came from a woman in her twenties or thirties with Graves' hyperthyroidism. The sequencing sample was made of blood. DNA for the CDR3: TGTGCCAGCAGCCCCTCACTCGAGGAGACCCAGTACTTC. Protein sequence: CASSPSLEETQYF.